Shown below are 5 T cell receptor beta chains from a single sample sequenced in a study of blood T cell repertoires in COVID-19. TCRdb keeps only in-frame clones here, not all; method: immunoSEQ multiplex PCR. Here the sample spans some 530,000 clones, more than 85% being singletons. Sequences were obtained from PBMCs or T cells enriched from blood (not recorded which). The receptors were sampled from a woman aged 55-69 years who had recovered from COVID-19.

The chain uses TRBV18 and TRBJ2-4; weak D call: TRBD1 (6 bases). Trimming took off 3 bases at V and 8 bases at J, with 11 bases between the two ends. The CDR3 totals 13 residues. Germline assignment: CDR1 KGHSH and CDR2 LQKENI. Here the CDR3 DNA reads TGTGCCAGCTCACCGACCGAGGGGGACATTCAGTACTTC. Its translation is CASSPTEGDIQYF.

The chain couples TRBV10-3 to TRBJ2-3, with 13 bases lining up with TRBD2. With 9 bases clipped from V and 1 base from J, the junction kept 7 bases outside the gene matches. There are 16 residues in the CDR3. Germline V gene sequence: CDR1 ENHRY, CDR2 SYGVKD. The CDR3 loop reads CAITTSGGSRTDTQYF. The CDR3 DNA follows: TGTGCCATTACGACTAGCGGGGGGTCGCGCACAGATACGCAGTATTTT.

The sample holds one count of this clone. The chain uses TRBV6-1 and TRBJ1-1; tentatively, D is TRBD1 (5 bases). Trimming removed 3 bases at V and 0 bases at J, with 20 bases between. Germline V lookup: CDR1 MNHNS, CDR2 SASEGT. The CDR3 totals 18 residues. This CDR3 is CASSDLHLGGGMNTEAFF. Here the CDR3 DNA reads TGTGCCAGCAGTGACTTGCACCTCGGGGGGGGAATGAACACTGAAGCTTTCTTT.

The chain uses TRBV6-5 and TRBJ1-5, with TRBD1 as a possible D gene (6 bases). From germline, CDR1 is MNHEY and CDR2 SVGAGI. Trimming left V 7 bases short and J 11 bases short, with 21 bases between. There are 14 residues in the CDR3. The CDR3 protein is CASTATGFVKSQHF. CDR3 nucleotide sequence: TGTGCCAGCACCGCAACAGGGTTCGTTAAGTCCCAGCATTTT.

J is TRBJ1-2 and V is TRBV6-4; unclear D gene. The CDR3 has 13 amino acids. The germline CDR1 and CDR2 sequences are MRHNA and SNTAGT. Trimming cost V 3 bases and J 1 base, with 6 bases left between them. In DNA form, the CDR3 reads TGTGCCAGCAGTGAGGAGCTTAACTATGGCTACACCTTC. Its translation: CASSEELNYGYTF.